This TCR beta chain originates from a study of shared T cell receptors in the human thymus. Measured with immunoSEQ multiplex PCR; TCRdb has only the in-frame clones, and not every one. Altogether 630,000 or so clones are present, around 87% being singletons, with the ten largest covering just under 0.0095%. The CDR3 consists of 17 residues. The germline V gene encodes CDR1 SEHNR and CDR2 FQNEAQ (reference sequence). The V segment lost 1 base and the J segment 2 bases; nucleotides outside the gene matches: 9. These same data were also listed under a study on human thymus T cells. According to that study: Corrective cardiac surgery supplied the resected thymus tissue.

This clonotype was obtained from a boy in the first two years of life with a congenital heart defect. Sequencing was performed on thymocytes. The chain carries TRBV7-9 and TRBJ2-3, with 7 bases aligning to TRBD2. CDR3 loop: CASSLEVTSDHTDTQYF. The CDR3 nucleotides read TGTGCCAGCAGCTTAGAGGTCACTAGCGACCACACAGATACGCAGTATTTT.